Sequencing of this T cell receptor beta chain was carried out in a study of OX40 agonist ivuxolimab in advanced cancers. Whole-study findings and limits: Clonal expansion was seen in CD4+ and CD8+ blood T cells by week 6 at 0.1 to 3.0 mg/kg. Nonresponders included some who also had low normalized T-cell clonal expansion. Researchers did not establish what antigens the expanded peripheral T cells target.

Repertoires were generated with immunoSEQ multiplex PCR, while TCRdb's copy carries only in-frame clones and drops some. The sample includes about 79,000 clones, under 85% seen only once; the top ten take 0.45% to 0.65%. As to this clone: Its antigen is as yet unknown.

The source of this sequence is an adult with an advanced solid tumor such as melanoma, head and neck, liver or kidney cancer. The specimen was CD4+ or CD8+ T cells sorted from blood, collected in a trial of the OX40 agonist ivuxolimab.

The DNA for the CDR3 is TGTGCCACCCAACGGTCGGGGTACACCGGGGAGCTGTTTTTT. This codes for CATQRSGYTGELFF. The chain carries TRBV6-5 and TRBJ2-2, with D perhaps TRBD2 (5 bases). CDR3 size: 14 residues. Germline assignment: CDR1 MNHEY and CDR2 SVGAGI. V gave up 10 bases and J gave up 3 bases, with 15 bases separating them.